Sequencing of this T cell receptor beta chain was carried out in a study of cytomegalovirus exposure and HLA in healthy donors. Study-wide results and caveats: TCR association rates varied by HLA locus in a later analysis, with DRB1 highest and HLA-C lowest.

Notes on this clone: What it binds is not known.

The PCR made use of 60 Vbeta and 13 Jbeta primers. Generated by immunoSEQ multiplex PCR, the TCRdb table keeps only in-frame clones and is missing some. The sample yields some 150,000 clones, approximately 80% seen once. Looked up from germline, CDR1 is MDHEN and CDR2 is SYDVKM. V was cut by 7 bases and J by 4 bases, with 16 bases left in between. The CDR3 contains 15 residues. This TCR derives from a man aged 30-40 years in good health and CMV-seropositive. The chain recombines TRBV28 with TRBJ2-2, with D perhaps matching TRBD1 (6 bases). Sequencing used PBMCs. CDR3 sequence reads: CASTNGQIITGELFF. CDR3 sequence (DNA): TGTGCCAGCACTAATGGACAGATAATCACCGGGGAGCTGTTTTTT.